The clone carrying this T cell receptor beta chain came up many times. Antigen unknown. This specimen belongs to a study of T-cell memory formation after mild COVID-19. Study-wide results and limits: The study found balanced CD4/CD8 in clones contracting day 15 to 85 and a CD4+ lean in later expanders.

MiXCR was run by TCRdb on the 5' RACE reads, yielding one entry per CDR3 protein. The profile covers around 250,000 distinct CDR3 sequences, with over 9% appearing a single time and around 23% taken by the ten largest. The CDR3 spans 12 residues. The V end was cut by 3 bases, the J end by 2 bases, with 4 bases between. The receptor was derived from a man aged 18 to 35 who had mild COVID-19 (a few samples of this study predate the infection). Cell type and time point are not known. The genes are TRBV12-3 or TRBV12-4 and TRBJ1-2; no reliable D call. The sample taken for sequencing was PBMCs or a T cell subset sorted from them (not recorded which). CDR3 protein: CASSLDNYGYTF. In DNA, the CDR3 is TGTGCCAGCAGTTTGGACAACTATGGCTACACCTTC.